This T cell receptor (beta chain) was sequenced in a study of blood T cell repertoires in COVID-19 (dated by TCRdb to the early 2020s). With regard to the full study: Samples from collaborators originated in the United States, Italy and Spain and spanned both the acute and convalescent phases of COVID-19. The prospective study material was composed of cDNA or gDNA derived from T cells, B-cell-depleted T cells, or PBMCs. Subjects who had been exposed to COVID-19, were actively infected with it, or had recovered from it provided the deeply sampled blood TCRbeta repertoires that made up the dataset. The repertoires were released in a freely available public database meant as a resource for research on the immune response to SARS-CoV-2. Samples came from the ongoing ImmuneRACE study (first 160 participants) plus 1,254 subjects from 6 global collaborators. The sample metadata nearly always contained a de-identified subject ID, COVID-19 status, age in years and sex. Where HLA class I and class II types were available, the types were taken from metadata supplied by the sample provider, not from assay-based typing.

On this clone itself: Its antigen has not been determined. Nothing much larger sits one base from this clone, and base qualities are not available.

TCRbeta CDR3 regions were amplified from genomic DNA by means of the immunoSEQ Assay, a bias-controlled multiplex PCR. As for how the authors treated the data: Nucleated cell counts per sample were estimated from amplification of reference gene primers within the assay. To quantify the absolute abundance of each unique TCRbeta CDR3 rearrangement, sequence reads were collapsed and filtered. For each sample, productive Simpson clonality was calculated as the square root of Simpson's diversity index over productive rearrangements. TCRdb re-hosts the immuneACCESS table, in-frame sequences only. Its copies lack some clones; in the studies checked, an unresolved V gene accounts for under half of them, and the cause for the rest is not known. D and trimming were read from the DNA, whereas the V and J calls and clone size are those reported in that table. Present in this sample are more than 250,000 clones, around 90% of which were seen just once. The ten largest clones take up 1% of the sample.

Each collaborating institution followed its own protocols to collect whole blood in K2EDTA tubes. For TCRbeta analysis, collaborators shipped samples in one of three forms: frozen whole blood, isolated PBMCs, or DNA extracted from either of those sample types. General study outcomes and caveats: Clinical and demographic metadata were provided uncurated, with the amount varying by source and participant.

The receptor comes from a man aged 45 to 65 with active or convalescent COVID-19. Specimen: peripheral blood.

The DNA sequence reads TGTGCCAGCAGCTCCAGACAGGGGGGCAGTTTCGCTGAAGCTTTCTTT. Translated, it gives CASSSRQGGSFAEAFF. The rearrangement combines TRBV7-2 with TRBJ1-1; 9 bases in the middle match TRBD1. The germline V gene provides CDR1 SGHTA and CDR2 FQGNSA. V ends up 4 bases short and J 6 bases short, with an unmatched junction base count of 12. The CDR3 numbers 16 residues from cysteine through phenylalanine. The only DNA kept is the CDR3, 48 bases in frame from the first base.